These T cell receptor beta chains were read from a single sample in a study of cytomegalovirus exposure and HLA in healthy donors. Sequencing used immunoSEQ multiplex PCR; TCRdb keeps in-frame clones, though not all of them. The sample includes some 50,000 clones, about 70% seen only once; the top ten take 20% to 25%. The specimen was PBMCs. These receptors were obtained from a woman between 50 and 59 years old in good health and CMV-seropositive. Both conserved end residues are part of each CDR3.

TRBV30	CAWSVGTGVNEQFF
TRBV7-2	CASTRTEASGRYEQYF
TRBV7-3	CASSSRPRQGGSSEAFF
TRBV11-1	CASSLAPGQASFEQYF
TRBV25-1	CASSEGQGRNEQYF
TRBV18	CASSPLGLAGGTDTQYF
TRBV5-6	CASSFNDYGYTF
TRBV29-1	CSVGGRSDEQFF
TRBV7-2	CASSLYREANEKLFF
TRBV5-1	CASSLVSGAAGQFF
TRBV7-3	CASSRDKHQPQHF
TRBV2	CASSAGGRSYEQYF
TRBV6-6	CASSYSTGGTEAFF
TRBV10-2	CASSWTSSAYEQYF
TRBV23-1	CASGGWGSQNIQYF
TRBV7-2	CASTGGSTYEQYF
TRBV7-3	CASSHGTGSETQYF
TRBV5-4	CASRSSGRGWNEQYF
TRBV28	CASSRGHQGRGGSGYTF
TRBV29-1	CSAIFLRDTQYF
TRBV19	CASSPTPNYGYTF
TRBV9	CASSVRGPTEAFF
TRBV4-3	CASSPGRGSYNEQFF
TRBV5-1	CASSSGLGLAGGRDTQYF